The TCR beta chain under discussion was sequenced for a study of cytomegalovirus exposure and HLA in healthy donors. Worth noting for this clone: What it recognizes is unknown.

V lost 3 bases to trimming and J lost 2 bases, with 14 bases between them. This CDR3 comprises 15 residues. Germline V lookup: CDR1 SGHRS, CDR2 YFSETQ. 13 Jbeta primers and 60 Vbeta primers were used for the PCR. Produced via immunoSEQ multiplex PCR; TCRdb's table is partial and in-frame only. Of more than 110,000 clones listed, 9.7% are singletons. Study results and limitations: TCR beta sequences reportedly predicted the HLA-A and HLA-B alleles of most subjects accurately. Later analysis reportedly placed an Asian-associated ancestry cluster below the roughly 680-donor mean in N-insertions. A missense DCLRE1C variant was associated with V- and J-gene trimming of TCR beta chains in a later analysis, and an independent cohort replicated the association.

V is TRBV5-1 and J is TRBJ2-5; weak D call: TRBD2 (6 bases). This clonotype originated in a man aged 50 to 60 in good health and CMV-seronegative. The sample was PBMCs. CDR3 coding DNA: TGCGCCAGCAGCTGGGGAGGTGGGCAGCAAGAGACCCAGTACTTC. As protein: CASSWGGGQQETQYF.